This record covers a single TCR beta chain. The V and J ends lost 4 bases and 10 bases, in that order; junction bases with no gene match: 9. The CDR3 length is 14 residues. Germline assignment: CDR1 MNHEY and CDR2 SMNVEV (reference sequence). Per the authors' pipeline: For nucleated cells, counts were estimated from reference gene primer amplification. Only in-frame clones appear in the TCRdb table, and some are missing; sequencing was by immunoSEQ multiplex PCR. For V, J and clone size, that table is used; D and trimming come from the DNA. Here the sample spans 200,000 to 300,000 clones, more than 75% being singletons. This record comes from a study of blood T cell repertoires in COVID-19. Across the study: Sample material is recorded as cDNA or gDNA derived from T cells, B-cell-depleted T cells, or PBMCs.

Seattle-derived patients entered the study during active infection and were followed longitudinally. The receptor was derived from a woman aged 55-70 years with COVID-19, enrolled during active disease. This chain uses TRBV27 with TRBJ1-4; 7 bases are a match to TRBD1. The material sequenced was peripheral blood. The CDR3 DNA reads TGTGCCAGCAGTTCCGACAGGGTTTCCGGAAAACTGTTTTTT. It is translated as CASSSDRVSGKLFF.